The table lists the clone carrying this T cell receptor beta chain with a few counts. What it binds is unknown. The data belong to a study of T-cell memory formation after mild COVID-19. Notes on the study in general: Some responding clones appeared in pre-infection memory, suggesting cross-reactive memory joined.

The germline V and J ends were trimmed by 1 base and 3 bases, with 16 bases remaining between them. Germline-derived CDR1 and CDR2 are SGHVS and FNYEAQ. The CDR3 is 16 amino acids. TCRdb processed the 5' RACE reads anew with MiXCR; each CDR3 protein has one entry. The data hold roughly 110,000 distinct CDR3 sequences, with around an eighth observed a single time. This sequence was found in an adult woman who had mild COVID-19 (a few samples of this study predate the infection). Cell type and time point are not known. The genes are TRBV7-6 and TRBJ2-7; D assignment may be TRBD1 or TRBD2 (5 bases each). The specimen sequenced was PBMCs or a T cell subset sorted from them (not recorded which). The CDR3 here is CASSLGPGDAGYEQYF. CDR3 coding DNA: TGTGCCAGCAGCTTAGGGCCCGGGGACGCGGGCTACGAGCAGTACTTC.